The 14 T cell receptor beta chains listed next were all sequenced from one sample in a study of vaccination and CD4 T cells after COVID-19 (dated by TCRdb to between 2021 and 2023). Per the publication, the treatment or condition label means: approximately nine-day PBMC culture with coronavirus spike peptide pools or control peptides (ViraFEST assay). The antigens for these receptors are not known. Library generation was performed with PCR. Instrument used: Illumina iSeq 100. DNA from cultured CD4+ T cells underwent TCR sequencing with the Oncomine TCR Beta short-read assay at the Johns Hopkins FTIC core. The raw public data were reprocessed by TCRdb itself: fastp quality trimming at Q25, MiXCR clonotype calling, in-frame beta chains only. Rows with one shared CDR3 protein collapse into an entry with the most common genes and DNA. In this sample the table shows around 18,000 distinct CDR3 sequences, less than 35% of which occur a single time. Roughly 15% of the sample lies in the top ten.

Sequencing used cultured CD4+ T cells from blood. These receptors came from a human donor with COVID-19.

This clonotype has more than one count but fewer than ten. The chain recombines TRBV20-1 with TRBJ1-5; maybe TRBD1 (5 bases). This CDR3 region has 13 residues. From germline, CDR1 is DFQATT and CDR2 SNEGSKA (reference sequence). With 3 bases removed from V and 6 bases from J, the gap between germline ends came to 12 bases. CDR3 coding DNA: TGCAGTGCTAGGGTAGGGGAAGGTCAGCCCCAGCATTTT. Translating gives CSARVGEGQPQHF.

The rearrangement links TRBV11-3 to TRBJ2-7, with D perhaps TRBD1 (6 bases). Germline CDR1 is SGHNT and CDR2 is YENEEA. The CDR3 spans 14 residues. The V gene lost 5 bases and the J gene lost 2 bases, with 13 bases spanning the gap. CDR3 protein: CASSIQGKAYEQYF. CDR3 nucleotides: TGTGCCAGCAGCATACAGGGTAAGGCCTACGAGCAGTACTTC.

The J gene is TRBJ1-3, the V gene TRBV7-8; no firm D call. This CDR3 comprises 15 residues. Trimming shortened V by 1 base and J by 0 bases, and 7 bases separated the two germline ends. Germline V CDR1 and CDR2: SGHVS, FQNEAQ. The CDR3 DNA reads TGTGCCAGCAGCTTAGTCGGGAACTCTGGAAACACCATATATTTT. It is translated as CASSLVGNSGNTIYF.

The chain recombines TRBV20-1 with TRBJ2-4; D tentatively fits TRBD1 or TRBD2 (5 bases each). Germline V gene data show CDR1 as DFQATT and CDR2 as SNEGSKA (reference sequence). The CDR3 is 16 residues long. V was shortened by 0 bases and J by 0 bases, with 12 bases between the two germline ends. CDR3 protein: CSARDLGPLAKNIQYF. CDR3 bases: TGCAGTGCTAGAGATCTGGGACCGCTAGCCAAAAACATTCAGTACTTC.

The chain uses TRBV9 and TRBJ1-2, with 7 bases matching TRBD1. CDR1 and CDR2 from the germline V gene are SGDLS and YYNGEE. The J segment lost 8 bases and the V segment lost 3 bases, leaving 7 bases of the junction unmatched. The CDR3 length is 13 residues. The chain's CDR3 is CASSEDYRGGYTF. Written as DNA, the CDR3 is TGTGCCAGCAGCGAGGATTACAGGGGCGGCTACACCTTC.

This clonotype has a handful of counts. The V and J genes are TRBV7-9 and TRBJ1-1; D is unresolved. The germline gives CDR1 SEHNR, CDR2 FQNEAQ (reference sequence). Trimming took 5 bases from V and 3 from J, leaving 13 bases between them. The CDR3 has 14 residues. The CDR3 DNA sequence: TGTGCCAGCAGCCCAACGGCGGGTTACACTGAAGCTTTCTTT. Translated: CASSPTAGYTEAFF.

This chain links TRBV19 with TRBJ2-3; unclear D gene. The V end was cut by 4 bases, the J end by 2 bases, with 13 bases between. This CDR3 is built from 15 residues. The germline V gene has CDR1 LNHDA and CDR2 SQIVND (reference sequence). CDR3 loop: CASSTPDRTTDTQYF. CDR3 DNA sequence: TGTGCCAGTAGTACCCCCGATCGGACCACAGATACGCAGTATTTT.

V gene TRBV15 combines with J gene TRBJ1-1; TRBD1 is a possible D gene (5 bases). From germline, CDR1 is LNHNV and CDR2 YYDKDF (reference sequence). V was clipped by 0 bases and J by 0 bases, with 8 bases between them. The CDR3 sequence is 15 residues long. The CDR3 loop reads CATSRDRGMNTEAFF. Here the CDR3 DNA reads TGTGCCACCAGCAGAGATAGGGGCATGAACACTGAAGCTTTCTTT.

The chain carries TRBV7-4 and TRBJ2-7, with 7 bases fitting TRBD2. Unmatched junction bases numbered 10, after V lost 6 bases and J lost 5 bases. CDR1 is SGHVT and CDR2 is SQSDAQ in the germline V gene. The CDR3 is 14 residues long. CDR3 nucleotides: TGTGCCAGCAGTTTGTACGGGGGGTGGAACGAGCAGTACTTC. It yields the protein CASSLYGGWNEQYF. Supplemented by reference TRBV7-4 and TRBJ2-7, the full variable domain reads GAGVSQSPRYKVAKRGRDVALRCDSISGHVTLYWYRQTLGQGSEVLTYSQSDAQRDKSGRPSGRFSAERPERSVSTLKIQRTEQGDSAVYLCASSLYGGWNEQYFGPGTRLTVT.

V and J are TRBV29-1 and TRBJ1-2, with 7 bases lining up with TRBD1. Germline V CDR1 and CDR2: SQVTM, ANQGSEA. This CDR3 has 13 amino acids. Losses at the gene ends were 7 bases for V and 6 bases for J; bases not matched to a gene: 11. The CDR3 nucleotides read TGCAGCGGTACGACAGGGCGTACGAATGGCTACACCTTC. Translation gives CSGTTGRTNGYTF.

As DNA, the CDR3 is TGTGCCACCCTAGGGGTACGAGCGATGGACTATGGCTACACCTTC. It is translated as CATLGVRAMDYGYTF. The V call is TRBV2, the J call TRBJ1-2; D possibly corresponds to TRBD1 (5 bases). There are 15 residues in the CDR3. V lost 10 bases and J 3 bases, leaving 21 bases between the germline ends. The germline V gene encodes CDR1 SNHLY and CDR2 FYNNEI.

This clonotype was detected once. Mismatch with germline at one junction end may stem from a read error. CDR3 sequence (DNA): TGTGCTAGCAGCTTAGGCAGGAACTCCTACGAGCAGTACTTC. Residues: CASSLGRNSYEQYF. The chain carries TRBV7-7 and TRBJ2-7, with D unclear. Germline lookup yields CDR1 SSHAT and CDR2 FNYEAQ (reference sequence). The CDR3 sequence is 14 residues long. Full variable domain (missing parts from reference TRBV7-7 and TRBJ2-7): GAGVSQSPRYKVTKRGQDVTLRCDPISSHATLYWYQQALGQGPEFLTYFNYEAQPDKSGLPSDRFSAERPEGSISTLTIQRTEQRDSAMYRCASSLGRNSYEQYFGPGTRLTVT.

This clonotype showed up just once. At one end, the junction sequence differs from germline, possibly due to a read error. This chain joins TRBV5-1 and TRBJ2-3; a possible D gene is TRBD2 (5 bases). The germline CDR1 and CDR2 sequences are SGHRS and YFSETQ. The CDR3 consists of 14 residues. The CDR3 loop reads CTSSLGSNTDTQYF. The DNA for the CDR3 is TGCACCAGCAGCTTGGGGAGTAACACAGATACGCAGTATTTT.

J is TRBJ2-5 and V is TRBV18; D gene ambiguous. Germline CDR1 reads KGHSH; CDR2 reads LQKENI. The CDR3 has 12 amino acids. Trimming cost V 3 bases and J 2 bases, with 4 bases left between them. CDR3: CASSPNQETQYF. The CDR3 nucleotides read TGTGCCAGCTCACCCAATCAAGAGACCCAGTACTTC.